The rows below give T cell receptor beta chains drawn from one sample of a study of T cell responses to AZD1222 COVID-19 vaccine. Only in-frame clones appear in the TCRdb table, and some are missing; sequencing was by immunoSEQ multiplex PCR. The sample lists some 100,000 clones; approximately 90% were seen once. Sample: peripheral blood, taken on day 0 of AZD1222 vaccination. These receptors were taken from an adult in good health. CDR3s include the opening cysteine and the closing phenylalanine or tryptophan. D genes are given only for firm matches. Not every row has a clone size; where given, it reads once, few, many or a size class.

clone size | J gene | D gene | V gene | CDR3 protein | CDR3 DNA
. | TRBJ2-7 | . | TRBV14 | CASSPLSGTTHSYEQYF | TGTGCCAGCAGCCCCCTCTCCGGGACAACTCACTCCTACGAGCAGTACTTC
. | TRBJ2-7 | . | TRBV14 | CASSLGTYEQYF | TGTGCCAGCAGCCTCGGGACCTACGAGCAGTACTTC
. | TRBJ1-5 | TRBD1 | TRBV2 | CASSIDRASNQPQHF | TGTGCCAGCAGTATCGACAGGGCGAGCAATCAGCCCCAGCATTTT
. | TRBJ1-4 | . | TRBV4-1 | CASSHPPGGNEKLFF | TGCGCCAGCAGCCACCCTCCGGGGGGTAATGAAAAACTGTTTTTT
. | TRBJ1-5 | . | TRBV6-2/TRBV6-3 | CASSMAPGRSNQPQHF | TGTGCCAGCAGTATGGCCCCGGGGCGAAGCAATCAGCCCCAGCATTTT
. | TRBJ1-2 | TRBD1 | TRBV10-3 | CAISESEGAFGYTF | TGTGCCATCAGTGAGTCTGAGGGGGCATTTGGCTACACCTTC
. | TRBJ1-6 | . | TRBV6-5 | CATRGGVNSPLHF | TGTGCCACCCGAGGGGGAGTTAATTCACCCCTCCACTTT
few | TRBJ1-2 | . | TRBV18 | CASSPQGLQGGYTF | TGTGCCAGCTCACCCCAAGGACTGCAGGGTGGCTACACCTTC
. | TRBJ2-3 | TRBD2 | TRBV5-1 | CASSLALGLARDGDTQYF | TGCGCCAGCAGCTTGGCCCTCGGACTAGCCCGCGACGGGGATACGCAGTATTTT
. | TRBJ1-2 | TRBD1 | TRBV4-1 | CASSQGDRGHGGYTF | TGCGCCAGCAGCCAAGGCGACAGGGGGCATGGAGGCTACACCTTC
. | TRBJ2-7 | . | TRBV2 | CASSIRVSYEQYF | TGTGCCAGCAGTATCCGGGTATCCTACGAGCAGTACTTC
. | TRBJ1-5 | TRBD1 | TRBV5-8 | CASSLDRGADSNQPQHF | TGTGCCAGCAGCTTAGACAGGGGAGCGGATAGCAATCAGCCCCAGCATTTT
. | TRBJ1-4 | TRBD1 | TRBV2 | CASSAEAAGGSEKLFF | TGTGCCAGCAGTGCCGAAGCGGCAGGGGGCAGCGAAAAACTGTTTTTT
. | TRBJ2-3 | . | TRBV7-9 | CASSLEGGAYTDTQYF | TGTGCCAGCAGCTTAGAAGGGGGGGCCTACACAGATACGCAGTATTTT
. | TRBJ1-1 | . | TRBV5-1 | CASSVDQIGSEAFF | TGCGCCAGCAGCGTGGATCAAATCGGCAGTGAAGCTTTCTTT
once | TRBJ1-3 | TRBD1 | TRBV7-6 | CASSLGQGFPGNTIYF | TGTGCCAGCAGCTTAGGACAGGGCTTTCCGGGAAACACCATATATTTT
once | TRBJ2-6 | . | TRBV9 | CASSTRGGMAGANVLTF | TGTGCCAGCAGCACCCGAGGGGGTATGGCTGGGGCCAACGTCCTGACTTTC
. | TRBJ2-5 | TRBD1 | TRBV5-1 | CASSVQGVGDQETQYF | TGCGCCAGCAGCGTCCAGGGGGTAGGGGACCAAGAGACCCAGTACTTC
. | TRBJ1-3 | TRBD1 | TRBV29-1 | CSVQRTGGNTIYF | TGCAGCGTTCAGAGGACAGGTGGAAACACCATATATTTT
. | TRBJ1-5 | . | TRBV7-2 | CASSSSSSNQPQHF | TGTGCCAGCAGCTCCTCGTCTAGCAATCAGCCCCAGCATTTT
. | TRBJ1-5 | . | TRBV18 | CASSNGTPNQPQHF | TGTGCCAGCTCCAACGGGACACCCAATCAGCCCCAGCATTTT
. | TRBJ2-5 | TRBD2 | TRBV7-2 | CASSLALAGGTQETQYF | TGTGCCAGCAGCTTAGCGCTAGCGGGGGGGACTCAAGAGACCCAGTACTTC
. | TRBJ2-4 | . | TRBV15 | CATSRDTLTNIQYF | TGTGCCACCAGCAGAGATACCCTTACGAACATTCAGTACTTC
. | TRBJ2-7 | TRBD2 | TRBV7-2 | CASSRSGLAGGPGEQYF | TGTGCCAGCAGCCGGTCGGGACTAGCGGGGGGGCCCGGCGAGCAGTACTTC
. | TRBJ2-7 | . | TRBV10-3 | CAISGTYEQYF | TGTGCCATCAGTGGTACTTACGAGCAGTACTTC
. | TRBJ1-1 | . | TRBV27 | CASSLSPGITEAFF | TGTGCCAGCAGTTTATCGCCAGGGATTACTGAAGCTTTCTTT
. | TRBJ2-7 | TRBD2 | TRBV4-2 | CASSQDFQSGTSGGSYEQYF | TGTGCCAGCAGCCAAGATTTCCAATCCGGGACTAGCGGGGGTTCTTACGAGCAGTACTTC
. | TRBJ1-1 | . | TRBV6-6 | CASSYRGGTTEAFF | TGTGCCAGCAGTTACCGGGGGGGGACGACTGAAGCTTTCTTT
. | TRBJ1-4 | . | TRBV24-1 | CATSHGGEDEKLFF | TGTGCCACCAGCCATGGGGGAGAGGATGAAAAACTGTTTTTT
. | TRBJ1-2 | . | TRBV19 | CASRARGLVGYTF | TGTGCCAGTAGGGCCCGGGGGTTGGTTGGCTACACCTTC
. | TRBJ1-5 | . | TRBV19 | CASSPSSRSNQPQHF | TGTGCCAGTAGTCCCAGTAGCAGGTCCAATCAGCCCCAGCATTTT
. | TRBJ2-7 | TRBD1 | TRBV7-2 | CASSPATAGGMGEQYF | TGTGCCAGCAGCCCCGCCACGGCAGGGGGCATGGGTGAGCAGTACTTC
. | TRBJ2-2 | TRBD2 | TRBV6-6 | CASSRHGLAGGITNTGELFF | TGTGCCAGCAGTCGCCACGGACTAGCGGGGGGGATTACGAACACCGGGGAGCTGTTTTTT
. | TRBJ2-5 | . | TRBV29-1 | CSVGRQETQYF | TGCAGCGTTGGACGGCAAGAGACCCAGTACTTC
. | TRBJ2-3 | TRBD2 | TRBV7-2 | CASSLVLAGGTDTQYF | TGTGCCAGCAGCTTAGTTCTAGCGGGGGGCACAGATACGCAGTATTTT
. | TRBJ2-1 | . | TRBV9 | CASSYVGGSYNEQFF | TGTGCCAGCAGCTACGTGGGGGGCAGCTACAATGAGCAGTTCTTC
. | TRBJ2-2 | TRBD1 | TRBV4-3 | CASSPFHRGANTGELFF | TGCGCCAGCAGCCCTTTCCACAGGGGTGCTAACACCGGGGAGCTGTTTTTT
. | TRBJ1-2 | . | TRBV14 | CASSQWATTYGYTF | TGTGCCAGCAGCCAGTGGGCCACAACCTATGGCTACACCTTC
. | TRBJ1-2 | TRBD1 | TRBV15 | CATMEPGQANYGYTF | TGTGCCACTATGGAACCGGGACAGGCTAACTATGGCTACACCTTC
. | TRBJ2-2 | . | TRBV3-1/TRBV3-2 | CASSHNPGAGELFF | TGTGCCAGCAGCCACAACCCAGGGGCCGGGGAGCTGTTTTTT
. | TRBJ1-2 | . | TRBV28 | CASNHRDGYTF | TGTGCCAGCAATCACAGGGACGGCTACACCTTC
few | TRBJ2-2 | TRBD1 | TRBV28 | CASSRNRGLVNTGELFF | TGTGCCAGCAGTAGGAACAGGGGGCTTGTGAACACCGGGGAGCTGTTTTTT
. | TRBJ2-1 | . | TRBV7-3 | CASSAGGEYNEQFF | TGTGCCAGCAGCGCTGGCGGGGAGTACAATGAGCAGTTCTTC
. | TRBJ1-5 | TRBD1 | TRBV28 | CASSKIGTGGYNQPQHF | TGTGCCAGCAGCAAAATAGGGACAGGGGGTTATAATCAGCCCCAGCATTTT
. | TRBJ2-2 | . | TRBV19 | CASSQQANTGELFF | TGTGCCAGTAGTCAACAGGCTAACACCGGGGAGCTGTTTTTT
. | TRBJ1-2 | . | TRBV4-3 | CASSQDHRETVRGYTF | TGCGCCAGCAGCCAAGATCACAGGGAAACGGTACGTGGCTACACCTTC
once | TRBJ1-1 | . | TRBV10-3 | CAISGRMNTEAFF | TGTGCCATCAGTGGGCGGATGAACACTGAAGCTTTCTTT
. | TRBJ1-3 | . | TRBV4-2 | CASSRQGHGNTIYF | TGTGCCAGCAGCCGGCAGGGTCATGGAAACACCATATATTTT